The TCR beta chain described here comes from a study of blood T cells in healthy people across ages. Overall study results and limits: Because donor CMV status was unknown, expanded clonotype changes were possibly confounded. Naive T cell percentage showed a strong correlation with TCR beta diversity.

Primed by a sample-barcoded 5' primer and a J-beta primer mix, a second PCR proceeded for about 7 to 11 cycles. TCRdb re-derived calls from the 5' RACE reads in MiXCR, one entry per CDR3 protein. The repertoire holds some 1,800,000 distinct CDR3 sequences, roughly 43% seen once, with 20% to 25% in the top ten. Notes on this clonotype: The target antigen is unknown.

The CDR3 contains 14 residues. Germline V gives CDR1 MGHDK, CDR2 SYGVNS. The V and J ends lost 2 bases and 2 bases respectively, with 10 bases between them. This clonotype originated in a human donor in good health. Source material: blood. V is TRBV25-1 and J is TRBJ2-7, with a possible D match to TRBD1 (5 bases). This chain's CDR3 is CASSEAGKAYEQYF. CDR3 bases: TGTGCCAGCAGTGAAGCAGGGAAGGCCTACGAGCAGTACTTC.